The 14 T cell receptor beta chains listed next were all sequenced from one sample in a study of CD8+ T cells in alopecia areata. RNA extraction was followed by reverse transcription into cDNA, which acted as the sequencing template. Profiled with immunoSEQ multiplex PCR; TCRdb holds only in-frame clones, not every one. The sample has 80,000 or so clones; roughly 66% are singletons. Treatment here: oral pan-JAK inhibitor, 5-10 mg twice daily. This specimen consisted of CD8+ T cells sorted from blood, obtained at week 24, from a patient treated with tofacitinib. Every receptor here comes from a human donor with alopecia areata.

V and J are TRBV4-1 and TRBJ2-5; the D gene is possibly TRBD2 (5 bases). Germline CDR1 MGHRA, CDR2 YSYEKL. CDR3 length: 15 amino acids. V was shortened by 2 bases and J by 1 base, with 11 bases between the two germline ends. CDR3 nucleotides: TGCGCCAGCAGCCAAATGACGGGAACCCAAGAGACCCAGTACTTC. Translation gives CASSQMTGTQETQYF.

This rearrangement joins TRBV9 to TRBJ2-7; no clear D gene. CDR3 size: 14 residues. V lost 4 bases to trimming and J lost 2 bases, with 13 bases between them. Germline CDR1 is SGDLS and CDR2 is YYNGEE. The CDR3 DNA is TGTGCCAGCAGCTTTAGAGGTGGCGCCTACGAGCAGTACTTC. As protein: CASSFRGGAYEQYF.

This clone was picked up a small number of times. In DNA, the CDR3 is TGCGCCAGCAGCCAAGATAGGTCTGGGACAGCTGAAGCTTTCTTT. It translates to CASSQDRSGTAEAFF. The gene calls are TRBV4-3 and TRBJ1-1; 7 bases are shared with TRBD1. Germline CDR1 is LGHNA and CDR2 is YSLEER. The J segment lost 6 bases and the V segment lost 0 bases, leaving 7 bases of the junction unmatched. CDR3 length: 15 amino acids.

This clone was seen once. The V call is TRBV7-6, the J call TRBJ2-7, with D perhaps TRBD1 (6 bases). Germline CDR1 is SGHVS and CDR2 is FNYEAQ. CDR3 length: 13 residues. V lost 1 base, J lost 7 bases, and 11 bases lay in between. CDR3 sequence reads: CASSLDERGEQYF. As DNA, the CDR3 is TGTGCCAGCAGCTTAGATGAGAGGGGGGAGCAGTACTTC.

V gene TRBV27 combines with J gene TRBJ2-1, with 10 bases identical to TRBD1. Germline CDR1 reads MNHEY; CDR2 reads SMNVEV (reference sequence). The CDR3 is 15 amino acids. The ends lost 2 bases at V and 7 bases at J; junction bases unmatched: 5. CDR3 sequence reads: CASSLRGQGYNEQFF. Here the CDR3 DNA reads TGTGCCAGCAGTTTAAGGGGACAGGGGTATAATGAGCAGTTCTTC.

As DNA, the CDR3 is TGTGCCAGCAGGGCGACAGGGACCCTCTCCTACAATGAGCAGTTCTTC. Protein: CASRATGTLSYNEQFF. This chain links TRBV7-9 with TRBJ2-1; TRBD1 matches 7 bases. CDR3 length: 16 residues. V trimming: 6 bases; J trimming: 0 bases; junction bases outside the gene matches: 8. Germline V gives CDR1 SEHNR, CDR2 FQNEAQ (reference sequence).

CDR3 in DNA: TGTGCCAGCAGTTACTCCGAGACAGGGTCTTGGGAAGCTTTCTTT. Translated, it gives CASSYSETGSWEAFF. V gene TRBV6-5 combines with J gene TRBJ1-1; 7 nucleotides match TRBD1. The trim removed 0 bases at V and 8 bases at J, leaving 9 bases unmatched. Germline V CDR1 and CDR2: MNHEY, SVGAGI. CDR3 length: 15 residues.

The rearrangement uses TRBV4-1 and TRBJ1-1; D is ambiguous. Germline V CDR1 and CDR2: MGHRA, YSYEKL. CDR3 size: 13 residues. V was pared by 3 bases and J by 3 bases, with 8 bases between. In DNA, the CDR3 is TGCGCCAGCAGCCAGGTAATGGACACTGAAGCTTTCTTT. This sequence encodes CASSQVMDTEAFF.

The chain combines TRBV29-1 with TRBJ2-3, with TRBD2 as a possible D gene (5 bases). The germline V and J ends were trimmed by 3 bases and 1 base, with 14 bases remaining between them. The CDR3 extends over 15 amino acids. Per germline, CDR1 SQVTM and CDR2 ANQGSEA. For the CDR3, the DNA is TGCAGCGTTGATTCTCGGGGTAGGGGCACAGATACGCAGTATTTT. Translated: CSVDSRGRGTDTQYF.

V and J are TRBV27 and TRBJ1-1, with TRBD1 as a possible D gene (5 bases). V shed 5 bases and J shed 12 bases, with 25 bases lying between them. The CDR3 runs 15 residues. Germline CDR1 and CDR2: MNHEY and SMNVEV (reference sequence). CDR3 DNA sequence: TGTGCCAGCAGTCCGACCCCCTGGAGGGGTTACGCACCTTTCTTT. Translated: CASSPTPWRGYAPFF.

This chain uses TRBV4-3 with TRBJ1-1; maybe TRBD1 (6 bases). CDR3 length equals 18 residues. CDR1 is LGHNA, CDR2 YSLEER, per germline. V lost 3 bases to trimming and J lost 0 bases, with 20 bases between them. CDR3 bases: TGCGCCAGCAGCCACATACCAATCGGACAGCCGATGAACACTGAAGCTTTCTTT. It translates to CASSHIPIGQPMNTEAFF.

This chain connects TRBV5-1 to TRBJ2-2; maybe TRBD1 (6 bases). Germline CDR1 SGHRS, CDR2 YFSETQ. There are 15 residues in the CDR3. Trimming shortened V by 0 bases and J by 2 bases, and 8 bases separated the two germline ends. CDR3 loop: CASSLGTANTGELFF. The CDR3 DNA is TGCGCCAGCAGCTTGGGGACAGCAAACACCGGGGAGCTGTTTTTT.

The genes are TRBV7-6 and TRBJ2-1; TRBD1 is a possible D gene (6 bases). CDR3 size: 15 residues. CDR1 and CDR2 from the germline V gene are SGHVS and FNYEAQ. V dropped 3 bases and J dropped 2 bases, with 11 bases sitting between them. The CDR3 reads CASSLSGDPYNEQFF. CDR3 DNA sequence: TGTGCCAGCAGCTTGTCAGGGGATCCCTACAATGAGCAGTTCTTC.

This clone was found many times. This sequence joins TRBV2 and TRBJ1-2; D is ambiguous. V gave up 7 bases and J gave up 5 bases, with 14 bases separating them. The CDR3 is made up of 13 amino acids. CDR1 is SNHLY and CDR2 is FYNNEI in the germline V gene. The CDR3 loop reads CASTVGMRYGYTF. In nucleotides, the CDR3 is TGTGCCAGCACCGTTGGGATGCGATATGGCTACACCTTC.